This section outlines one T cell receptor (beta chain) sequence together with its context. Its antigen is currently unknown. This sample is drawn from a study of CD8 T cells in Susac syndrome. Findings and caveats of the study: The CD4+ T cell repertoire of patients with Susac syndrome showed no detectable clonal expansion.

Germline loops: CDR1 SGHNT, CDR2 YYREEE (reference sequence). Trimming cost V 1 base and J 5 bases; bases outside gene matches: 7. This CDR3 region has 15 residues. With random hexamers, about 0.5 to 1 ug RNA was reverse transcribed. By means of immunoSEQ multiplex PCR, TCR beta CDR3 spanning 54 Vbeta and 13 Jbeta underwent amplification. Using its own MiXCR run on the immunoSEQ multiplex PCR reads, TCRdb lists one record per CDR3 protein. There are approximately 190,000 distinct CDR3 sequences in the sample; more than 90% occur only once, and around 0.1% lies in the top ten. Sequenced: CD4+ T cells from PBMCs. The chain is built from TRBV5-4 and TRBJ2-5; 8 bases match TRBD1. The sequence came from a human donor with Susac syndrome. CDR3 residues: CASSLRQGSGETQYF. CDR3 DNA sequence: TGTGCCAGCAGCTTGAGACAGGGGAGTGGGGAGACCCAGTACTTC.